Each of the 12 T cell receptor beta chains below was sequenced from the same sample in a study of cytomegalovirus exposure and HLA in healthy donors. PCR involved 60 Vbeta and 13 Jbeta primers. Only in-frame clones appear in the TCRdb table, and some are missing; sequencing was by immunoSEQ multiplex PCR. The repertoire has around 110,000 clones, 60% to 75% of them found once; the top ten carry 7.8%. Sequencing was done on a sample of PBMCs. All receptors come from a man aged 30 to 45 in good health and CMV-seronegative.

This rearrangement joins TRBV28 to TRBJ1-3; TRBD1 is a possible D gene (5 bases). With 6 bases removed from V and 0 bases from J, the gap between germline ends came to 15 bases. The CDR3 spans 16 residues. The germline V gene encodes CDR1 MDHEN and CDR2 SYDVKM. The DNA for the CDR3 is TGTGCCAGCAGCTTTTCTTTGGGGGGCTCTGGAAACACCATATATTTT. It is translated as CASSFSLGGSGNTIYF.

This clone occurred once. J is TRBJ1-1 and V is TRBV2; the D is unclear. V gave up 2 bases and J gave up 5 bases, with 9 bases separating them. The CDR3 contains 13 residues. Germline CDR1 and CDR2: SNHLY and FYNNEI. CDR3 sequence: CASSEQRGTEAFF. The CDR3 nucleotides are TGTGCCAGCAGTGAACAGCGTGGAACTGAAGCTTTCTTT.

This clone was seen a single time. Here the CDR3 DNA reads TGTGCCTGGAGTGTAGCGCAGAGCTCCTACAATGAGCAGTTCTTC. This codes for CAWSVAQSSYNEQFF. V usage is TRBV30 and J usage is TRBJ2-1; D is uncertain. The CDR3 is 15 residues long. The V gene lost 0 bases and the J gene lost 0 bases, with 9 bases spanning the gap. Germline lookup yields CDR1 GTSNPN and CDR2 SVGIG (reference sequence).

This clone has just a few counts. This chain links TRBV7-8 with TRBJ1-2, with 7 nucleotides matching TRBD1. V was pared by 5 bases and J by 4 bases, with 10 bases of the junction left unmatched. Per the germline V gene, CDR1 is SGHVS and CDR2 is FQNEAQ. The CDR3 totals 15 residues. The chain's CDR3 is CASSPGTDNLYGYTF. CDR3 nucleotides: TGTGCCAGCAGCCCAGGGACAGATAACCTCTATGGCTACACCTTC.

The chain has TRBV15 and TRBJ2-1; TRBD2 matches at 7 bases. V lost 0 bases, J lost 14 bases, and 10 bases stayed unmatched. The CDR3 has 14 amino acids. The germline CDR1 and CDR2 sequences are LNHNV and YYDKDF (reference sequence). CDR3 amino acids: CATSRDTGLVREFF. The CDR3 DNA is TGTGCCACCAGCAGAGACACCGGACTAGTGAGGGAGTTCTTC.

This chain connects TRBV7-3 to TRBJ2-1; TRBD2 agrees at 12 bases. CDR3 length: 15 amino acids. Germline V CDR1 and CDR2: SGHTA, FQGTGA. The V gene end was trimmed by 5 bases and the J gene end by 9 bases; junction bases not matched to a gene: 8. The CDR3 is CASSVLAGGKAEQFF. CDR3 nucleotides: TGTGCCAGCAGCGTCCTAGCGGGAGGGAAGGCTGAGCAGTTCTTC.

The chain links TRBV7-9 to TRBJ2-2; a possible D gene is TRBD1 (5 bases). The length of the CDR3 is 14 residues. From germline, CDR1 is SEHNR and CDR2 FQNEAQ (reference sequence). Trimming removed 3 bases from V and 3 bases from J, with 8 bases in between. The CDR3 coding sequence is TGTGCCAGCAGCTTGTTCAGGGACACCGGGGAGCTGTTTTTT. As protein: CASSLFRDTGELFF.

The V call is TRBV11-2, the J call TRBJ2-5, with 12 bases fitting TRBD1. V shed 3 bases and J 4 bases; nucleotides not matched to a gene: 0. The germline gives CDR1 SGHAT, CDR2 FQNNGV. The CDR3 totals 14 residues. The CDR3 DNA reads TGTGCCAGCAGCTTGGGACAGGGGGCAGAGACCCAGTACTTC. This sequence encodes CASSLGQGAETQYF.

The chain has TRBV7-3 and TRBJ2-3; the match to TRBD1 covers 7 bases. CDR1 is SGHTA and CDR2 is FQGTGA in the germline V gene. J lost 4 bases, V lost 4 bases, and 8 bases had no gene match. The CDR3 is made up of 15 amino acids. The CDR3 nucleotides are TGTGCCAGCAGCTCCCGAGGGGGCCGCCCAGATACGCAGTATTTT. It encodes CASSSRGGRPDTQYF.

V gene TRBV5-1 combines with J gene TRBJ1-1, with D possibly matching TRBD1 (5 bases). This CDR3 comprises 13 residues. Germline values: CDR1 SGHRS, CDR2 YFSETQ. V lost 6 bases to trimming and J lost 4 bases, with 13 bases between them. In nucleotides, the CDR3 is TGCGCCAGCACCGGCCTGGGGGGCACTGAAGCTTTCTTT. It yields the protein CASTGLGGTEAFF. Using reference TRBV5-1 and TRBJ1-1 for the parts outside the CDR3, the full variable domain is KAGVTQTPRYLIKTRGQQVTLSCSPISGHRSVSWYQQTPGQGLQFLFEYFSETQRNKGNFPGRFSGRQFSNSRSEMNVSTLELGDSALYLCASTGLGGTEAFFGQGTRLTVV.

This clone was counted between two and nine times. The rearrangement links TRBV5-1 to TRBJ1-4; 8 bases align to TRBD1. The ends lost 0 bases at V and 5 bases at J; junction bases unmatched: 6. The germline CDR1 and CDR2 sequences are SGHRS and YFSETQ. The CDR3 runs 16 residues. The CDR3 DNA sequence: TGCGCCAGCAGCTTGGGGGACAGGCTCTACAATGAAAAACTGTTTTTT. It translates to CASSLGDRLYNEKLFF.

This sequence joins TRBV7-9 and TRBJ2-7, with TRBD2 matching over 12 bases. V lost 5 bases to trimming and J lost 4 bases; unmatched junction nucleotides: 15. Germline CDR1 is SEHNR and CDR2 is FQNEAQ (reference sequence). The length of the CDR3 is 18 residues. The CDR3: CASSPGRLAGAIEYEQYF. The CDR3 region has the DNA TGTGCCAGCAGCCCAGGCAGACTAGCGGGAGCGATAGAATACGAGCAGTACTTC.